A selection of T cell receptor beta chains follows, all from one sample in a study of neoadjuvant nivolumab and ipilimumab in lung cancer. This table comes from immunoSEQ multiplex PCR, and its TCRdb copy is limited to in-frame clones, with some not included. The table records fewer than 30,000 clones, around 83% of them present only once. The sample here was tumor tissue, taken after neoadjuvant nivolumab, alone or with ipilimumab, at or shortly before surgery. These receptors originate from an adult with non-small cell lung cancer. CDR3s include the opening cysteine and the closing phenylalanine or tryptophan. A D gene is named only where the DNA matches it firmly. Size is stated for part of the rows, as once, few or many counts, or as a class when the clone is expanded.

D	size	V	J	CDR3	DNA
TRBD1	.	TRBV7-3	TRBJ1-2	CASSQDRGGSYTF	TGTGCCAGCAGCCAGGACAGGGGTGGGAGCTACACCTTC
TRBD2	.	TRBV4-1	TRBJ2-1	CASSQASGRASGYNEQFF	TGCGCCAGCAGCCAAGCAAGCGGGAGGGCCTCGGGATACAATGAGCAGTTCTTC
.	.	TRBV4-1	TRBJ1-1	CASSQDQGTEAFF	TGCGCCAGCAGCCAAGATCAGGGGACTGAAGCTTTCTTT
.	once	TRBV5-8	TRBJ1-2	CASSSNGGYGYTF	TGTGCCAGCAGCTCCAACGGGGGCTATGGCTACACCTTC
.	once	TRBV18	TRBJ2-7	CASSPDEYEQYF	TGTGCCAGCTCACCGGACGAATACGAGCAGTACTTC
.	.	TRBV28	TRBJ2-3	CASSLWHREATDTQYF	TGTGCCAGCAGTTTATGGCACAGGGAGGCCACAGATACGCAGTATTTT
TRBD2	once	TRBV5-1	TRBJ2-5	CASSLSSREGQETQYF	TGCGCCAGCAGCTTGTCGTCGCGGGAGGGCCAAGAGACCCAGTACTTC
.	.	TRBV9	TRBJ1-1	CASSAGLLNTEAFF	TGTGCCAGCAGCGCCGGGCTTTTGAACACTGAAGCTTTCTTT
TRBD1	.	TRBV18	TRBJ1-2	CASSPPDRGGGYTF	TGTGCCAGCTCACCCCCCGACAGGGGTGGAGGCTACACCTTC
.	.	TRBV19	TRBJ1-1	CASSIGFDTEAFF	TGTGCCAGTAGTATAGGTTTCGACACTGAAGCTTTCTTT
.	.	TRBV19	TRBJ1-5	CASSLGEGQPQHF	TGTGCCAGCTCCCTGGGGGAGGGTCAGCCCCAGCATTTT
TRBD2	.	TRBV7-9	TRBJ2-3	CASSPNWGGTDTQYF	TGTGCCAGCAGCCCAAATTGGGGGGGAACAGATACGCAGTATTTT
.	.	TRBV6-5	TRBJ2-5	CASSLQGIETQYF	TGTGCCAGCAGTTTACAGGGAATAGAGACCCAGTACTTC
TRBD1	.	TRBV5-1	TRBJ1-2	CASSLEPGGGYTF	TGCGCCAGCAGCTTGGAACCAGGGGGTGGCTACACCTTC
TRBD1	.	TRBV5-1	TRBJ1-1	CASSLWYPGGNTEAFF	TGCGCCAGCAGCTTGTGGTATCCAGGGGGGAACACTGAAGCTTTCTTT
.	.	TRBV19	TRBJ1-1	CASSYGGNTEAFF	TGTGCCAGTAGTTACGGGGGGAACACTGAAGCTTTCTTT
.	.	TRBV29-1	TRBJ1-2	CSVAPGTLYTF	TGCAGCGTAGCCCCGGGGACCTTATACACCTTC
TRBD1	.	TRBV7-6	TRBJ2-5	CASTRDRGMETQYF	TGTGCCAGCACGCGGGACAGGGGCATGGAGACCCAGTACTTC
.	.	TRBV29-1	TRBJ2-7	CSVASDRPPAYEQYF	TGCAGCGTTGCCTCAGACAGGCCCCCCGCCTACGAGCAGTACTTC
.	.	TRBV5-1	TRBJ2-2	CASRGVTGELFF	TGCGCCAGCAGAGGGGTTACCGGGGAGCTGTTTTTT
.	once	TRBV30	TRBJ1-2	CAWGDNYGYTF	TGTGCCTGGGGCGACAACTATGGCTACACCTTC
.	.	TRBV5-1	TRBJ2-1	CASSRDPLEEQFF	TGCGCCAGCAGCCGGGACCCTCTCGAAGAGCAGTTCTTC
.	.	TRBV28	TRBJ1-2	CASLAGYIYGYTF	TGTGCCAGCTTGGCAGGGTACATCTATGGCTACACCTTC
.	.	TRBV5-5	TRBJ2-1	CASTSPGNEQFF	TGTGCCAGCACCTCCCCTGGTAATGAGCAGTTCTTC